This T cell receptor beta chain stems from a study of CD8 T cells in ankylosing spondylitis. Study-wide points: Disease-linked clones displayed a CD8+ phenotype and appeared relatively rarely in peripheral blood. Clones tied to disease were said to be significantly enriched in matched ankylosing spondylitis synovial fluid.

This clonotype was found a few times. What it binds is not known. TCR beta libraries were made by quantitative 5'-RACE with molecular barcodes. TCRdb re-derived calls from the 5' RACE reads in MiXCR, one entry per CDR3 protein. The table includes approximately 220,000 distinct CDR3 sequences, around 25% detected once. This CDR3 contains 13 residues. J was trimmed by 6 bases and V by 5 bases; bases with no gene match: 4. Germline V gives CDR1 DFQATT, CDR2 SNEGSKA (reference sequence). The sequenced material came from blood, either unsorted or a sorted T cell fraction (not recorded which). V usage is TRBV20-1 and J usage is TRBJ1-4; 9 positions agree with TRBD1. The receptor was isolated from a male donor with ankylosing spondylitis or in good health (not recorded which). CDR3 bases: TGCAGTGCTTCTTGGGACAGGGATGAAAAACTGTTTTTT. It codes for CSASWDRDEKLFF.